Here is one TCR beta chain with its context. Its antigen is unidentified. Stated time point: longitudinal time-point 3. The starting material, 2 million PBMCs stored at -80 C, gave rise to the unsorted libraries. The length of the CDR3 is 14 residues. The V gene lost 2 bases and the J gene lost 3 bases, with 11 bases spanning the gap. From germline, CDR1 is MNHEY and CDR2 SVGAGI. This specimen belongs to a study of neurological immune-mediated disorders. Study-wide results and limits: CDR3 amino acid sequences found in expanded clones were never shared across subjects, suggesting private repertoires in all groups.

Template-switch 5'RACE cDNA synthesis added a 10-nucleotide unique molecular identifier. Each CDR3 protein is one row after TCRdb ran MiXCR on the 5' RACE reads. The profile shows about 53,000 distinct CDR3 sequences, approximately 8.4% of them singletons. The genes are TRBV6-5 and TRBJ2-7, with D uncertain. Sequencing was done on a sample of PBMCs. This TCR was recovered from a woman aged 40 to 50 in good health. This CDR3 reads CASSYEILGYEQYF. In DNA, the CDR3 is TGTGCCAGCAGTTACGAGATTTTAGGCTACGAGCAGTACTTC.